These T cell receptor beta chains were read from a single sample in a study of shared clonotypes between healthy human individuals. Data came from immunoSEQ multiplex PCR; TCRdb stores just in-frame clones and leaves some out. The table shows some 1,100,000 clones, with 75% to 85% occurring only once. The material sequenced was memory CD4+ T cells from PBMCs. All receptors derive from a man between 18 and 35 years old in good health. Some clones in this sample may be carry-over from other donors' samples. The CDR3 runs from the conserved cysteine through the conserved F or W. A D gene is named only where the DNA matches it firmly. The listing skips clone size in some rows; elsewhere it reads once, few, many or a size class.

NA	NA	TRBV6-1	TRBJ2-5	CASRWGSVQETQYF	TGTGCCAGCAGATGGGGGTCCGTCCAAGAGACCCAGTACTTC
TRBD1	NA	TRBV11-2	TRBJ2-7	CASAGTGSYEQYF	TGTGCCAGCGCCGGGACAGGGTCCTACGAGCAGTACTTC
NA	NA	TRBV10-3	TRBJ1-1	CAISERLNRASNTEAFF	TGTGCCATCAGTGAGCGGCTAAATAGGGCCTCGAACACTGAAGCTTTCTTT
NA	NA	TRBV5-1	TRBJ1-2	CASSPPQGRVGYTF	TGCGCCAGCAGCCCTCCTCAGGGCAGGGTTGGCTACACCTTC
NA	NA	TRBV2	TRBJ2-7	CASSDLGIHASEQYF	TGTGCCAGCAGCGATCTGGGGATACACGCCTCCGAGCAGTACTTC
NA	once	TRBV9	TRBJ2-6	CASSAISGANVLTF	TGTGCCAGCAGCGCCATCTCTGGGGCCAACGTCCTGACTTTC
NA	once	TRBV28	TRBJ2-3	CASSYPGRLTDTQYF	TGTGCCAGCAGTTACCCCGGCCGACTCACAGATACGCAGTATTTT
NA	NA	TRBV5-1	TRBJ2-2	CASTDRNTGELFF	TGCGCCAGCACTGACAGGAACACCGGGGAGCTGTTTTTT
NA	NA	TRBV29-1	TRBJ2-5	CSVEANRVETQYF	TGCAGCGTGGAAGCGAACAGGGTCGAGACCCAGTACTTC
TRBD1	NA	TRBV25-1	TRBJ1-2	CASSAGGGYGYTF	TGTGCCAGCAGTGCAGGGGGAGGCTATGGCTACACCTTC
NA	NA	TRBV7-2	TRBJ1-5	CASSLGYGGQPQHF	TGTGCCAGCAGCTTAGGGTACGGGGGTCAGCCCCAGCATTTT
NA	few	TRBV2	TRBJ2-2	CASTRSYTGELFF	TGTGCCAGCACACGGTCCTACACCGGGGAGCTGTTTTTT
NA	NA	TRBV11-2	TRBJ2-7	CASSLYVVLPGRSYEQYF	TGTGCCAGCAGCTTATACGTAGTACTGCCGGGCAGGAGCTACGAGCAGTACTTC
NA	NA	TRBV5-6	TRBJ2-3	CASSLDTTRDTQYF	TGTGCCAGCAGCTTGGACACCACAAGGGATACGCAGTATTTT
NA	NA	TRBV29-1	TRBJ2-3	CSVEGTLGTTDTQYF	TGCAGCGTTGAAGGGACTTTGGGAACCACAGATACGCAGTATTTT
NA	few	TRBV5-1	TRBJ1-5	CASSFGIGVQPQHF	TGCGCCAGCAGCTTCGGGATCGGGGTTCAGCCCCAGCATTTT
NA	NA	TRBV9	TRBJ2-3	CASSATGINTDTQYF	TGTGCCAGCAGCGCGACCGGGATTAACACAGATACGCAGTATTTT
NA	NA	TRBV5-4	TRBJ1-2	CASSSPGEGRNGYTF	TGTGCCAGCAGCTCCCCAGGTGAAGGGCGCAATGGCTACACCTTC
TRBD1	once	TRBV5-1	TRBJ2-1	CASSFGWQGAYSSYNEQFF	TGCGCCAGCAGCTTTGGGTGGCAGGGGGCCTATAGCTCCTACAATGAGCAGTTCTTC
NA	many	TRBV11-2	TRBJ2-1	CASSFSAAFGRNEQFF	TGTGCCAGCAGCTTCTCGGCGGCCTTTGGGCGGAATGAGCAGTTCTTC
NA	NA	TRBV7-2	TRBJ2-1	CASSLWWQGSGTRFF	TGTGCCAGCAGCTTATGGTGGCAGGGGAGCGGGACCCGTTTCTTC
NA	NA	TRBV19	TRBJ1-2	CASSIAYNGYTF	TGTGCCAGTAGTATAGCCTACAATGGCTACACCTTC
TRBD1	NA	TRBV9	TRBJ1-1	CASSVEGQGLSEAFF	TGTGCCAGCAGCGTGGAGGGACAGGGATTGTCTGAAGCTTTCTTT
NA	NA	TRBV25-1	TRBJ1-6	CAAHRERNSPLHF	TGTGCCGCCCACAGGGAAAGGAATTCACCCCTCCACTTT
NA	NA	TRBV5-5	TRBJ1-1	CASSLAGPLLNTEAFF	TGTGCCAGCAGCTTGGCTGGTCCCCTCTTGAACACTGAAGCTTTCTTT
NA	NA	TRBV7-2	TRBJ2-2	CASSLGTTGTGELFF	TGTGCCAGCAGCTTAGGTACTACGGGCACCGGGGAGCTGTTTTTT
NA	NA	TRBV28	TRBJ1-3	CASLRSGNTIYF	TGTGCCAGCCTGAGGTCTGGAAACACCATATATTTT
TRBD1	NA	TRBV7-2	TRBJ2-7	CASSSDRGYEQYF	TGTGCCAGCAGCTCCGACAGGGGCTACGAGCAGTACTTC
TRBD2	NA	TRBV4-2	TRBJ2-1	CASSQRGGNNEQFF	TGTGCCAGCAGCCAACGGGGGGGGAACAATGAGCAGTTCTTC
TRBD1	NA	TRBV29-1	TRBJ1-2	CSAAGTGSHGYTF	TGCAGCGCCGCCGGGACAGGGTCCCATGGCTACACCTTC
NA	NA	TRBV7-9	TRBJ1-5	CASSLWQQPQHF	TGTGCCAGCAGCTTATGGCAGCAGCCCCAGCATTTT
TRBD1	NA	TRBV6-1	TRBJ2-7	CASSPSRQGTYEQYF	TGTGCCAGCAGTCCAAGTAGACAGGGGACCTACGAGCAGTACTTC
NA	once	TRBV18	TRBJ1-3	CASSPSGSLTGNTIYF	TGTGCCAGCTCACCGTCCGGGTCTTTAACTGGAAACACCATATATTTT
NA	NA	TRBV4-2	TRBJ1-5	CASSTMGSNQPQHF	TGTGCCAGCAGCACGATGGGGAGCAATCAGCCCCAGCATTTT
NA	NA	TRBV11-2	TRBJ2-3	CASSLVGGFDDTQYF	TGTGCCAGCAGCTTAGTGGGCGGGTTTGACGATACGCAGTATTTT
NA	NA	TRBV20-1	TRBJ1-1	CSARHGYEAFF	TGCAGTGCTAGACACGGTTATGAAGCTTTCTTT
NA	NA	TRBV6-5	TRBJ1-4	CASSYSGTNEKLFF	TGTGCCAGCAGTTACTCCGGAACCAATGAAAAACTGTTTTTT
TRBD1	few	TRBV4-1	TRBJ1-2	CASTQRQGSSSGYTF	TGCGCCAGCACTCAAAGACAGGGTTCTTCCTCCGGCTACACCTTC
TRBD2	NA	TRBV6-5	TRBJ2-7	CASSYFGGRGYEQYF	TGTGCCAGCAGTTATTTTGGCGGGAGAGGGTACGAGCAGTACTTC
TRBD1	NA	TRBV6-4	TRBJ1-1	CASSDPGQGVGRGYAFF	TGTGCCAGCAGTGACCCGGGACAGGGCGTAGGGAGAGGGTATGCTTTCTTT
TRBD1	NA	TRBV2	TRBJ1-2	CASRGPGQGGGYTF	TGTGCCAGCAGGGGGCCGGGACAGGGAGGCGGCTACACCTTC
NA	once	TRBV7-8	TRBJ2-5	CASSPSSGQQETQYF	TGTGCCAGCAGCCCCTCCTCCGGCCAGCAAGAGACCCAGTACTTC
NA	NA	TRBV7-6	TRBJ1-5	CASSLGTVQPQHF	TGTGCCAGCAGCTTAGGGACGGTTCAGCCCCAGCATTTT
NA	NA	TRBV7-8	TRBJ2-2	CASSLRGANTGELFF	TGTGCCAGCAGCTTAAGGGGCGCTAACACCGGGGAGCTGTTTTTT
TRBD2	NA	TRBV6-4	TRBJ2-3	CASSEREWTDTQYF	TGTGCCAGCAGTGAGCGGGAGTGGACAGATACGCAGTATTTT
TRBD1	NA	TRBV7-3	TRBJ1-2	CASSLTSTGDYGYTF	TGTGCCAGCAGCTTAACCTCGACAGGGGACTATGGCTACACCTTC
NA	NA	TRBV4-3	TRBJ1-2	CASSRGDGYGYTF	TGCGCCAGCAGCCGAGGGGACGGCTATGGCTACACCTTC
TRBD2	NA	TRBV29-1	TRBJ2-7	CSGWGTSGEGYEQYF	TGCAGCGGGTGGGGGACTAGCGGAGAAGGTTACGAGCAGTACTTC
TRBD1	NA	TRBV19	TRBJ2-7	CASSRFRGQGFYEQYF	TGTGCCAGTAGTAGATTCCGTGGACAGGGTTTCTACGAGCAGTACTTC
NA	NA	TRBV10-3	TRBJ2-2	CAISEVYPGELFF	TGTGCCATCAGTGAAGTTTACCCCGGGGAGCTGTTTTTT
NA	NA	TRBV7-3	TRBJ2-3	CASSLIGADTQYF	TGTGCCAGCAGCTTAATAGGGGCAGATACGCAGTATTTT
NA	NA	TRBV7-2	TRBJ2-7	CASSSSSYEQYF	TGTGCCAGCAGCTCGTCTTCCTACGAGCAGTACTTC